This T cell receptor (beta chain) was identified during a study of T cells after posttransplantation cyclophosphamide (dated by TCRdb to about 2016). Describing the broader study: Using TRB sequencing, the study followed how the T cell repertoire reconstituted after myeloablative bone marrow transplantation in which posttransplantation cyclophosphamide served as GVHD prophylaxis. Samples from 35 PTCy-treated patients, along with samples from some 17 of their related bone marrow donors, underwent antigen receptor sequencing. Because TRA and TRB clonality correlated tightly in about 10 samples, later TCR analyses were limited to TRB. Blood from every one of the 30 to 40 PTCy patients who had 1-year posttransplant specimens underwent TRB sequencing. Public TRB sequences were searched against a database of over 3,000 sequences associated with responses to pathogens, tumor antigens, self-antigens and alloantigens. TRB sequencing was also done on up to roughly 3 additional blood samples from 2 to 5.2 years after transplant in 3 patients, and on pretransplant blood from several patients.

TRB sequencing was run on genomic DNA with either the immunoSEQ assay at survey resolution or the hsTCRB kit. Per the authors' processing: The immunoSEQ software handled initial read processing, and the LymphoSeq R package was used for repertoire analyses. Clonality was computed as 1 minus normalized Shannon entropy; Gini coefficient was also calculated for each TRB dataset. To infer phenotypes in unsorted samples, TRB sequences from sorted subsets of the recipient or donor were mapped onto the unsorted samples of the same recipient. TCRdb's version of the immuneACCESS table is confined to in-frame rearrangements and falls short of the full clone set. An unresolved V gene accounts for under half of the shortfall where checked; the remainder is of unknown origin. For V, J and clone size, that table is used; D and trimming come from the DNA. The table gives approximately 17,000 clones for this sample, with none occurring only once. Approximately 0.54% of the sample is taken by the ten largest.

This clone was recorded at least ten times. The antigen it binds to is not known. Per-base quality was not reported, and no clone a single base away is much larger than it. On the study overall, not on this receptor specifically: Donor-recipient similarity was low at 1-2 months but rose over the first year, and later blood repertoires were often dominated by donor CD8+ memory clones. Across the approximately 48 patients, TRB clonality was highly associated with recipient CMV seropositivity and CMV reactivation, and diversity with PTCy was similar to that in the CNI/methotrexate controls. The TRB repertoires of T cells infiltrating skin or the GI tract showed only limited overlap with the TRB repertoires found in blood.

The treatment or condition label for this specimen denotes: high-dose cyclophosphamide on days +3 and +4 as single-agent GVHD prophylaxis. For conditioning, the PTCy patients got busulfan and fludarabine, then a related or unrelated marrow graft, followed by cyclophosphamide on days +3 and +4. PTCy-treated patients were drawn from a prospective multi-institutional clinical trial. Mononuclear cells from peripheral blood and bone marrow were separated by Ficoll-Hypaque density centrifugation and then cryopreserved. V loses 0 bases, J loses 2 bases, and the germline ends lie 11 bases apart. From the germline V gene, CDR1 is LGHNA and CDR2 is YNFKEQ. From the cysteine up to the phenylalanine, the CDR3 has a length of 15 residues. Only the CDR3 part of the read is kept: 45 bases, read in frame from the first base.

The sample consisted of PBMCs, taken after allogeneic stem cell transplant with posttransplant cyclophosphamide. The V gene is TRBV4-2 and the J gene is TRBJ2-7, and the D gene may be TRBD2, 6 bases matching. The TCR sequence derives from a female patient younger than 45 who received an allogeneic stem cell transplant from a related donor, was CMV-positive, and had no GVHD. After a transplant, some T cells may be the graft donor's own cells. CDR3 region: CASSQDMEGTYEQYF. The DNA is as follows: TGTGCCAGCAGCCAAGATATGGAGGGAACCTACGAGCAGTACTTC.